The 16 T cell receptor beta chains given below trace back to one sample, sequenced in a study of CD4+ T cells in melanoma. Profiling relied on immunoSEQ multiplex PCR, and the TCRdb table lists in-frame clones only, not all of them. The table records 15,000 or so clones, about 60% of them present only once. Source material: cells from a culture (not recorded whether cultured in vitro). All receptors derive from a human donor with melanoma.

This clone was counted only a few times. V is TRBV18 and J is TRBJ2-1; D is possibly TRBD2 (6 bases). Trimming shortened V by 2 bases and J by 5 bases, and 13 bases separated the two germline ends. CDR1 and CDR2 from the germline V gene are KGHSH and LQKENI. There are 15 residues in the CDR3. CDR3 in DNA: TGTGCCAGCTCACCAGGAGGGAATCCAAACAATGAGCAGTTCTTC. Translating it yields CASSPGGNPNNEQFF.

CDR3 coding DNA: TGTGCCAGCAGCGTAGGGAGGAACACTGAAGCTTTCTTT. It is translated as CASSVGRNTEAFF. This rearrangement joins TRBV5-5 to TRBJ1-1; no firm D call. Germline-derived CDR1 and CDR2 are SGHKS and YYEKEE (reference sequence). The CDR3 has 13 residues. Deletions cut 4 bases from V and 1 base from J, with 8 bases between.

CDR3: CASTRLAFAGANVLTF. The CDR3 region has the DNA TGCGCCAGCACTCGCCTGGCTTTCGCTGGGGCCAACGTCCTGACTTTC. The chain carries TRBV4-1 and TRBJ2-6; D not certain. V dropped 7 bases and J dropped 2 bases, with 15 bases sitting between them. The CDR3 extends over 16 amino acids. The germline V gene encodes CDR1 MGHRA and CDR2 YSYEKL.

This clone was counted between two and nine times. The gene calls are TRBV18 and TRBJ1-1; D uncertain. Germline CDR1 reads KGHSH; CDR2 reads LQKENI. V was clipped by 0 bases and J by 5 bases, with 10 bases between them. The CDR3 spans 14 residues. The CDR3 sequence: CASSPPTDATEAFF. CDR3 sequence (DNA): TGTGCCAGCTCACCACCTACGGATGCGACTGAAGCTTTCTTT.

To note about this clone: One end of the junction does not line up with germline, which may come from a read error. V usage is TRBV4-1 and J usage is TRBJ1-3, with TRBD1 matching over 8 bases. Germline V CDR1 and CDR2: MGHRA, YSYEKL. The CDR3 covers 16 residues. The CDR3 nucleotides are TGCGCCAGCAGCCAAGGCGGCAGGGGGCGTGGAAACACCGTATATTTT. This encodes CASSQGGRGRGNTVYF.

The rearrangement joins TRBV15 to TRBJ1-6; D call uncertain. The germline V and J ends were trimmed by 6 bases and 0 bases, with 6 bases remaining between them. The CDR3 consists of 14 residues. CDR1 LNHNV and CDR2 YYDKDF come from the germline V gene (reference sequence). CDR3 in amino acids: CATRDFSYNSPLHF. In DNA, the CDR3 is TGTGCCACCAGGGACTTCTCCTATAATTCACCCCTCCACTTT. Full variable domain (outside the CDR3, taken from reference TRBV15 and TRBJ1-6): DAMVIQNPRYQVTQFGKPVTLSCSQTLNHNVMYWYQQKSSQAPKLLFHYYDKDFNNEADTPDNFQSRRPNTSFCFLDIRSPGLGDTAMYLCATRDFSYNSPLHFGNGTRLTVT.

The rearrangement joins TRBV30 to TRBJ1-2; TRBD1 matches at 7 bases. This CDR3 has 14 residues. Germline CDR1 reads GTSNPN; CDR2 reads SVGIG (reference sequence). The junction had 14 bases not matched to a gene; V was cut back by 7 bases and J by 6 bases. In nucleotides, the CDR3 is TGTGCCTACAATCCGGGACAGTTGGTTCATGGCTACACCTTC. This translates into CAYNPGQLVHGYTF.

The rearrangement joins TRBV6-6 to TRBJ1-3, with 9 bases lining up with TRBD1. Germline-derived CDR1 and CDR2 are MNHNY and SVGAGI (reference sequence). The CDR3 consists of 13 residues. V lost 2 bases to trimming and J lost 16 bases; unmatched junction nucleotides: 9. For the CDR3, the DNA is TGTGCCAGCAGTTACGACAGGGGGTCCCCCCGGTATTTT. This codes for CASSYDRGSPRYF.

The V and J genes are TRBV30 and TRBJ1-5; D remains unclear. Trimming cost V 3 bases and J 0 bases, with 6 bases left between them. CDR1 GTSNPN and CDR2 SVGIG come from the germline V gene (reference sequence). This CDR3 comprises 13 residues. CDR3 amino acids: CAWSPDSNQPQHF. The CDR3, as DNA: TGTGCCTGGAGCCCAGATAGCAATCAGCCCCAGCATTTT. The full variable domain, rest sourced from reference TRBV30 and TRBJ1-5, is SQTIHQWPATLVQPVGSPLSLECTVEGTSNPNLYWYRQAAGRGLQLLFYSVGIGQISSEVPQNLSASRPQDRQFILSSKKLLLSDSGFYLCAWSPDSNQPQHFGDGTRLSIL.

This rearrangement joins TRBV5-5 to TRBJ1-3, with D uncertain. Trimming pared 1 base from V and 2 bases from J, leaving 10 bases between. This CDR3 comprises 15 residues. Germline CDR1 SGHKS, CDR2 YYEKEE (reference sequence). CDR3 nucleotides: TGTGCCAGCAGCTTGCAAGGCAACCCTGGAAACACCATATATTTT. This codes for CASSLQGNPGNTIYF.

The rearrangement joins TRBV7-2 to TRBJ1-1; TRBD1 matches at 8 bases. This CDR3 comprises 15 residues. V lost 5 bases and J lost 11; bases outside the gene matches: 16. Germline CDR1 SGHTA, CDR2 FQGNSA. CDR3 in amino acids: CASSLNPGQEKYAFF. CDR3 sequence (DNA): TGTGCCAGCAGCCTAAACCCGGGACAGGAGAAATATGCTTTCTTT.

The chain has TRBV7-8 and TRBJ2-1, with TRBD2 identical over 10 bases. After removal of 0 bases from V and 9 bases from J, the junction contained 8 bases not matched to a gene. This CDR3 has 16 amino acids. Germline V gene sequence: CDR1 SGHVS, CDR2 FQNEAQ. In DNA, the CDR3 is TGTGCCAGCAGCTTAGCCTCTAGCGGGGGAATAGGTGAGCAGTTCTTC. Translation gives CASSLASSGGIGEQFF.

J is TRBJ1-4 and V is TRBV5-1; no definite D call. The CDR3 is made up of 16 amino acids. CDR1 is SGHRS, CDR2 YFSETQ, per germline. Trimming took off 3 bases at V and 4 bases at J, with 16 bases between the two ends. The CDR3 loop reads CASSSLPPGLNEKLFF. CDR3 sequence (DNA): TGCGCCAGCAGCTCGCTCCCTCCGGGTCTTAATGAAAAACTGTTTTTT.

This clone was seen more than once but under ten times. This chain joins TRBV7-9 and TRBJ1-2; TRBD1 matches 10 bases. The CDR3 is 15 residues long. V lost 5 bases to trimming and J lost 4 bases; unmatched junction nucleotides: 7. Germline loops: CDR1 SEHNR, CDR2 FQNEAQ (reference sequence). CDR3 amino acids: CASSLRQGASYGYTF. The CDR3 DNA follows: TGTGCCAGCAGCCTACGACAGGGGGCTAGCTATGGCTACACCTTC.

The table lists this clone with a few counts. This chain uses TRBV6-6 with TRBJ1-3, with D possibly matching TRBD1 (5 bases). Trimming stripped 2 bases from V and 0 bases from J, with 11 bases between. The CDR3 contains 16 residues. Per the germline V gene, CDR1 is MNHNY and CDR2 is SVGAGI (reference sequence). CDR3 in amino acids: CASSYQGRSSGNTIYF. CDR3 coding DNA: TGTGCCAGCAGTTACCAGGGCCGTAGCTCTGGAAACACCATATATTTT.

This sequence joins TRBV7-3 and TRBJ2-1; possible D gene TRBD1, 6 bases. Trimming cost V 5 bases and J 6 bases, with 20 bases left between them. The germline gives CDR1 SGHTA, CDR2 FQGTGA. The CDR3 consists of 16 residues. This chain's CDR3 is CASSPLAGAGGNEQFF. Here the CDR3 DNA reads TGTGCCAGCAGCCCCCTGGCAGGGGCGGGCGGCAATGAGCAGTTCTTC.